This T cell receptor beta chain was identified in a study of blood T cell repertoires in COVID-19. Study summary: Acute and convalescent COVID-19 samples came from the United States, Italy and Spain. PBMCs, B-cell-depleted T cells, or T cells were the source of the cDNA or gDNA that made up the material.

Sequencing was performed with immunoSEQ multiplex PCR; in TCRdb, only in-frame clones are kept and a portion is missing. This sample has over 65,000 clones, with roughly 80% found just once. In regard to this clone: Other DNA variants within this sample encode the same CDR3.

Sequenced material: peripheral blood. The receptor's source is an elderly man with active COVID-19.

Written as DNA, the CDR3 is TGCGCCAGCAGCCCTAGCGGGAGAGACACCGGGGAGCTGTTTTTT. Translated, it gives CASSPSGRDTGELFF. This chain uses TRBV5-1 with TRBJ2-2, with 10 bases fitting TRBD2. V lost 4 bases, J lost 3 bases, and 3 bases stayed unmatched. CDR3 length: 15 residues. In germline, CDR1 is SGHRS, CDR2 YFSETQ.